This T cell receptor (beta chain) was profiled in a study of CD8+ T cells in alopecia areata. Study-wide context: Administration of oral tofacitinib to treated patients was at 5 to 10 mg twice daily. Study-wide results and limits: With one nonresponder, baseline CD8+ expansion's link to response remains uncertain.

Germline CDR1 GTSNPN, CDR2 SVGIG (reference sequence). V gave up 4 bases and J gave up 5 bases, with 6 bases separating them. The CDR3 covers 12 residues. Treatment noted: oral pan-JAK inhibitor, 5-10 mg twice daily. Concerning this clone: Its specificity is not known.

TCR sequencing used cDNA made by reverse transcription of extracted RNA. Here immunoSEQ multiplex PCR was the method, and the copy in TCRdb shows in-frame clones only, minus some. The table shows about 200,000 clones, with roughly three fifths occurring only once. The material was CD4+ T cells sorted from blood, obtained at week 4, from a patient treated with tofacitinib. The J gene is TRBJ1-6, the V gene TRBV30, with D hard to call. This TCR was sampled from a human donor with alopecia areata. CDR3 loop: CAWTANNSPLHF. CDR3 nucleotides: TGTGCCTGGACAGCGAATAATTCACCCCTCCACTTT. The complete variable domain, with remaining parts taken from reference TRBV30 and TRBJ1-6, reads SQTIHQWPATLVQPVGSPLSLECTVEGTSNPNLYWYRQAAGRGLQLLFYSVGIGQISSEVPQNLSASRPQDRQFILSSKKLLLSDSGFYLCAWTANNSPLHFGNGTRLTVT.